The 27 T cell receptor beta chains below come from one sample, sequenced in a study of T cells in tuberculosis. Here immunoSEQ multiplex PCR was the method, and the copy in TCRdb shows in-frame clones only, minus some. The sample lists 25,000 to 35,000 clones, approximately 93% occurring once. Sample: PBMCs. These receptors were collected from a donor aged 10 to 29 with latent tuberculosis or without tuberculosis infection.

The rearrangement links TRBV6-5 to TRBJ2-7; 14 bases map to TRBD2. The CDR3 is 15 amino acids. V shed 10 bases, J shed 6 bases, and the junction held 11 bases outside the gene matches. Germline values: CDR1 MNHEY, CDR2 SVGAGI. CDR3 coding DNA: TGTGCCACCAAGCACGAAGGACTAGCGGGAGGCGAGCAGTACTTC. Translation: CATKHEGLAGGEQYF.

V gene TRBV4-3 combines with J gene TRBJ2-1; 10 positions agree with TRBD2. J lost 5 bases, V lost 4 bases, and 11 bases had no gene match. The V gene's germline CDR1 is LGHNA and CDR2 YSLEER. This CDR3 is built from 17 residues. The CDR3 loop reads CASSRAPGLALNNEQFF. The CDR3 DNA is TGCGCCAGCAGCCGCGCACCGGGACTAGCGCTAAACAATGAGCAGTTCTTC.

The V and J genes are TRBV5-1 and TRBJ2-1, with 7 bases that match TRBD1. This CDR3 has 15 residues. Germline assignment: CDR1 SGHRS and CDR2 YFSETQ. The V and J ends lost 3 bases and 6 bases, in that order; junction bases with no gene match: 9. CDR3 region: CASSSIDRVGNEQFF. CDR3 in DNA: TGCGCCAGCAGCTCCATCGACAGGGTGGGCAATGAGCAGTTCTTC.

The chain employs TRBV4-3 and TRBJ1-2; D uncertain. CDR3 size: 17 residues. The germline V gene encodes CDR1 LGHNA and CDR2 YSLEER. V lost 0 bases and J 2 bases, leaving 16 bases between the germline ends. CDR3 sequence reads: CASSQEESSAGNYGYTF. CDR3 nucleotides: TGCGCCAGCAGCCAAGAAGAATCTTCGGCAGGAAACTATGGCTACACCTTC.

The rearrangement links TRBV7-6 to TRBJ2-5; D remains unclear. The CDR3 has 13 amino acids. Trimming left V 3 bases short and J 5 bases short, with 10 bases between. The germline gives CDR1 SGHVS, CDR2 FNYEAQ. CDR3 sequence reads: CASSFRVSETQYF. Written as DNA, the CDR3 is TGTGCCAGCAGCTTCCGTGTATCGGAGACCCAGTACTTC. The full variable domain, in which reference TRBV7-6 and TRBJ2-5 provide the parts outside the CDR3, is GAGVSQSPRYKVTKRGQDVALRCDPISGHVSLYWYRQALGQGPEFLTYFNYEAQQDKSGLPNDRFSAERPEGSISTLTIQRTEQRDSAMYRCASSFRVSETQYFGPGTRLLVL.

The chain joins TRBV5-1 to TRBJ2-5, with D perhaps TRBD2 (6 bases). CDR3 size: 16 residues. Germline V lookup: CDR1 SGHRS, CDR2 YFSETQ. V was trimmed by 8 bases and J by 0 bases, leaving 20 bases between them. The CDR3 is CASTINRDSYQETQYF. Here the CDR3 DNA reads TGCGCCAGTACAATAAACCGGGACTCATACCAAGAGACCCAGTACTTC.

The rearrangement uses TRBV6-1 and TRBJ1-3; 8 nucleotides align to TRBD1. CDR3 length equals 14 residues. Losses at the gene ends were 2 bases for V and 3 bases for J; bases not matched to a gene: 0. The germline V gene encodes CDR1 MNHNS and CDR2 SASEGT. CDR3 nucleotide sequence: TGTGCCAGCAGTGAAACAGGGGGTGGAAACACCATATATTTT. Residues: CASSETGGGNTIYF.

The genes are TRBV5-4 and TRBJ2-1, with 7 bases identical to TRBD2. V lost 5 bases to trimming and J lost 14 bases; unmatched junction nucleotides: 10. Germline V gene lookup returns CDR1 SGHNT and CDR2 YYREEE (reference sequence). The CDR3 totals 12 residues. This chain's CDR3 is CASSYGLDREFF. CDR3 coding DNA: TGTGCCAGCAGTTATGGACTAGATCGGGAGTTCTTC.

The gene calls are TRBV7-2 and TRBJ2-7, with TRBD2 as a possible D gene (6 bases). Trimming removed 1 base from V and 3 bases from J, with 10 bases in between. The CDR3 runs 14 residues. Germline CDR1 reads SGHTA; CDR2 reads FQGNSA. DNA of the CDR3: TGTGCCAGCAGCTTAGGTGCGGGGAACTACGAGCAGTACTTC. It yields the protein CASSLGAGNYEQYF.

The V gene is TRBV25-1, the J gene TRBJ2-7; 9 nucleotides align to TRBD1. Looked up from germline, CDR1 is MGHDK and CDR2 is SYGVNS. Trimming at V came to 2 bases and at J to 4 bases, leaving 6 bases not matched to a gene. This CDR3 contains 15 residues. The CDR3: CASSEATGGRYEQYF. The CDR3, as DNA: TGTGCCAGCAGTGAAGCTACAGGGGGCAGATACGAGCAGTACTTC.

This sequence joins TRBV7-2 and TRBJ1-3; D gene uncertain. The germline V gene has CDR1 SGHTA and CDR2 FQGNSA. Trimming took 0 bases from V and 4 from J, leaving 4 bases between them. The CDR3 length is 13 residues. CDR3 in DNA: TGTGCCAGCAGCTTAGCGCAGGGAAACACCATATATTTT. Translation gives CASSLAQGNTIYF.

There are a few counts of this clone. The chain uses TRBV29-1 and TRBJ2-1, with D perhaps TRBD2 (6 bases). The CDR3 has 13 residues. Germline CDR1 and CDR2: SQVTM and ANQGSEA. V was shortened by 7 bases and J by 8 bases, with 18 bases between the two germline ends. CDR3 sequence reads: CSAASANFDEQFF. CDR3 in DNA: TGCAGCGCAGCTAGCGCCAATTTTGATGAGCAGTTCTTC.

CDR3 nucleotide sequence: TGTGCCAGCAGCGTATCGGCAGATACGCAGTATTTT. It translates to CASSVSADTQYF. This chain joins TRBV9 and TRBJ2-3; D gene unclear. Trimming pared 1 base from V and 4 bases from J, leaving 4 bases between. The CDR3 runs 12 residues. Germline V gene data show CDR1 as SGDLS and CDR2 as YYNGEE. Using reference TRBV9 and TRBJ2-3 for the parts outside the CDR3, the full variable domain is DSGVTQTPKHLITATGQRVTLRCSPRSGDLSVYWYQQSLDQGLQFLIQYYNGEERAKGNILERFSAQQFPDLHSELNLSSLELGDSALYFCASSVSADTQYFGPGTRLTVL.

For the CDR3, the DNA is TGTGCCAGCAGTTCGGGACTGCAAGAGACCCAGTACTTC. The encoded protein is CASSSGLQETQYF. This chain uses TRBV28 with TRBJ2-5; TRBD2 is a possible D gene (6 bases). V was clipped by 4 bases and J by 2 bases, with 8 bases between them. There are 13 residues in the CDR3. Germline assignment: CDR1 MDHEN and CDR2 SYDVKM.

CDR3 amino acids: CASSLEGQGSSYEQYF. DNA for the CDR3: TGTGCCAGCAGCTTGGAGGGACAGGGTTCCTCCTACGAGCAGTACTTC. The genes are TRBV5-6 and TRBJ2-7, with 9 bases fitting TRBD1. CDR1 is SGHDT and CDR2 is YYEEEE in the germline V gene. V trimming: 0 bases; J trimming: 0 bases; junction bases outside the gene matches: 4. The CDR3 is 16 residues long. The full variable domain, its missing parts supplied by reference TRBV5-6 and TRBJ2-7, is DAGVTQSPTHLIKTRGQQVTLRCSPKSGHDTVSWYQQALGQGPQFIFQYYEEEERQRGNFPDRFSGHQFPNYSSELNVNALLLGDSALYLCASSLEGQGSSYEQYFGPGTRLTVT.

Only one count was recorded for this clone. The chain uses TRBV28 and TRBJ2-5; 8 bases align to TRBD2. The junction had 10 bases not matched to a gene; V was cut back by 5 bases and J by 5 bases. The CDR3 runs to 15 residues. CDR1 MDHEN and CDR2 SYDVKM come from the germline V gene. CDR3 loop: CASSPSGRSRETQYF. The DNA of the CDR3 is TGTGCCAGCAGTCCAAGCGGGAGAAGCCGTGAGACCCAGTACTTC. Full variable domain (rest looked up from reference TRBV28 and TRBJ2-5): DVKVTQSSRYLVKRTGEKVFLECVQDMDHENMFWYRQDPGLGLRLIYFSYDVKMKEKGDIPEGYSVSREKKERFSLILESASTNQTSMYLCASSPSGRSRETQYFGPGTRLLVL.

The J gene is TRBJ2-7, the V gene TRBV28; TRBD1 agrees at 9 bases. Looked up from germline, CDR1 is MDHEN and CDR2 is SYDVKM. V dropped 4 bases and J dropped 7; count of bases not matched to a gene: 8. There are 14 residues in the CDR3. CDR3 in DNA: TGTGCCAGCAGTTCGCACAGGGGGCCCCGGGAGCAGTACTTC. Translated: CASSSHRGPREQYF. The whole variable domain, filled in from reference TRBV28 and TRBJ2-7, reads DVKVTQSSRYLVKRTGEKVFLECVQDMDHENMFWYRQDPGLGLRLIYFSYDVKMKEKGDIPEGYSVSREKKERFSLILESASTNQTSMYLCASSSHRGPREQYFGPGTRLTVT.

The V gene is TRBV5-1, the J gene TRBJ2-1, with a tentative D call TRBD2 (6 bases). Trimming shortened V by 0 bases and J by 3 bases, and 16 bases separated the two germline ends. Germline CDR1 reads SGHRS; CDR2 reads YFSETQ. This CDR3 is 17 amino acids long. This CDR3 is CASSLAVTGDIYNEQFF. The CDR3 DNA reads TGCGCCAGCAGCTTGGCCGTAACGGGGGATATCTACAATGAGCAGTTCTTC.

The V gene is TRBV5-4, the J gene TRBJ2-3, with TRBD2 matching over 7 bases. Germline V gene sequence: CDR1 SGHNT, CDR2 YYREEE (reference sequence). The CDR3 totals 15 residues. Trimming removed 5 bases from V and 6 bases from J; junction bases left unmatched: 12. The CDR3 DNA follows: TGTGCCAGCAGTTATGGACTAGATCGATTGGATACGCAGTATTTT. This gives the protein CASSYGLDRLDTQYF.

The chain recombines TRBV25-1 with TRBJ1-6; D gene uncertain. The V end was cut by 1 base, the J end by 14 bases, with 18 bases between. Germline V gives CDR1 MGHDK, CDR2 SYGVNS. The CDR3 is 15 amino acids. The chain's CDR3 is CASSEFAGFISALHF. DNA of the CDR3: TGTGCCAGCAGTGAATTTGCCGGTTTCATTTCGGCCCTCCACTTT.

This clone counts as medium-sized. CDR3 amino acids: CASSDLTKNYGYTF. In DNA, the CDR3 is TGTGCCAGCAGTGACCTCACTAAAAACTATGGCTACACCTTC. V usage is TRBV2 and J usage is TRBJ1-2; D gene uncertain. Germline CDR1 is SNHLY and CDR2 is FYNNEI. The CDR3 contains 14 residues. Trimming cost V 3 bases and J 2 bases, with 10 bases left between them.

V gene TRBV7-2 combines with J gene TRBJ2-1; possible D gene TRBD2, 6 bases. This CDR3 contains 16 residues. V lost 2 bases and J lost 1, with 12 bases in between. The germline CDR1 and CDR2 sequences are SGHTA and FQGNSA. DNA of the CDR3: TGTGCCAGCAGCTTATTTGGGCGGGAATCCTACAATGAGCAGTTCTTC. Protein product: CASSLFGRESYNEQFF.

The chain couples TRBV28 to TRBJ2-2; 9 nucleotides match TRBD1. The CDR3 consists of 16 residues. Germline trimming cut 6 bases from V and 5 bases from J; bases unmatched to any gene: 10. Per germline, CDR1 MDHEN and CDR2 SYDVKM. This CDR3 is CASRSWTGEMTGELFF. CDR3 DNA sequence: TGTGCCAGCAGATCTTGGACAGGGGAAATGACCGGGGAGCTGTTTTTT.

This chain uses TRBV5-6 with TRBJ2-3; TRBD2 aligns across 7 bases. The CDR3 is 15 residues long. V gave up 1 base and J gave up 1 base; unmatched junction bases: 3. Germline loops: CDR1 SGHDT, CDR2 YYEEEE. This CDR3 is CASSLSGGGTDTQYF. DNA for the CDR3: TGTGCCAGCAGCTTGTCGGGGGGAGGCACAGATACGCAGTATTTT.

This clone appeared a single time. The gene calls are TRBV28 and TRBJ2-7; TRBD2 matches at 7 bases. CDR3 length equals 15 residues. The J segment lost 4 bases and the V segment lost 6 bases, leaving 12 bases of the junction unmatched. Germline lookup yields CDR1 MDHEN and CDR2 SYDVKM. The CDR3 is CASSPQGGGGYEQYF. The CDR3 DNA follows: TGTGCCAGCAGCCCCCAGGGCGGGGGAGGGTACGAGCAGTACTTC.

This clone was seen a single time. The genes are TRBV5-1 and TRBJ2-1; possibly TRBD1 for D (6 bases). The CDR3 runs 15 residues. The V end was cut by 4 bases, the J end by 4 bases, with 15 bases between. Per germline, CDR1 SGHRS and CDR2 YFSETQ. The chain's CDR3 is CASSPEGVRYNEQFF. The CDR3 bases are TGCGCCAGCAGCCCAGAGGGGGTCAGGTACAATGAGCAGTTCTTC. The full variable domain, rest sourced from reference TRBV5-1 and TRBJ2-1, is KAGVTQTPRYLIKTRGQQVTLSCSPISGHRSVSWYQQTPGQGLQFLFEYFSETQRNKGNFPGRFSGRQFSNSRSEMNVSTLELGDSALYLCASSPEGVRYNEQFFGPGTRLTVL.

The V gene is TRBV11-1, the J gene TRBJ2-3; weak D call: TRBD1 (6 bases). Germline V gene data show CDR1 as SGHAT and CDR2 as FQDESV (reference sequence). The V and J ends lost 1 base and 5 bases respectively, with 7 bases between them. The CDR3 runs 13 residues. In DNA, the CDR3 is TGTGCCAGCAGCTTAGACAGGGAAGATACGCAGTATTTT. Protein: CASSLDREDTQYF. The variable domain in full, with the rest retrieved from reference TRBV11-1 and TRBJ2-3, is EAEVAQSPRYKITEKSQAVAFWCDPISGHATLYWYRQILGQGPELLVQFQDESVVDDSQLPKDRFSAERLKGVDSTLKIQPAELGDSAMYLCASSLDREDTQYFGPGTRLTVL.